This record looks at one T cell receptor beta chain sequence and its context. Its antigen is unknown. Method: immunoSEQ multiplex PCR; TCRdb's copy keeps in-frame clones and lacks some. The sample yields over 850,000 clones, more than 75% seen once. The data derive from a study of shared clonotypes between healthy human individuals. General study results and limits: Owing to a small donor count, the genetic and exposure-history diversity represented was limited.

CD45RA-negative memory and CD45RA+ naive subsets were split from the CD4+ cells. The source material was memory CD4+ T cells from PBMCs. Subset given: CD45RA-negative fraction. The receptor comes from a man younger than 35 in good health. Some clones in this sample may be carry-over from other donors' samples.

The CDR3 DNA reads as TGTGCCAGCAGCCAAGCCCTAATGACTAGCGGGAGTCATGAGCAGTACTTC. It yields the protein CASSQALMTSGSHEQYF. V usage is TRBV4-2 and J usage is TRBJ2-7; the match to TRBD2 covers 12 bases. This CDR3 has 17 amino acids. CDR1 is LGHNA, CDR2 YNFKEQ, per germline. J was trimmed by 7 bases and V by 1 base; bases with no gene match: 11.